Listed here are 32 T cell receptor beta chains from one sample, sequenced in a study of blood T cells in healthy people across ages. PCR was performed a second time for roughly 7 to 11 cycles using a sample-barcoded 5' primer and a J-beta primer mix. MiXCR was run by TCRdb on the 5' RACE reads, yielding one entry per CDR3 protein. The sample has roughly 570,000 distinct CDR3 sequences; about 26% are singletons. The source material was blood. Receptors originate from a woman in her 70s in good health.

This chain joins TRBV7-9 and TRBJ2-3; unclear D gene. V was clipped by 5 bases and J by 8 bases, with 11 bases between them. Germline CDR1 reads SEHNR; CDR2 reads FQNEAQ (reference sequence). The CDR3 covers 12 residues. The CDR3 region is CASSPVQSTQYF. As DNA, the CDR3 is TGTGCCAGCAGCCCGGTACAGAGTACGCAGTATTTT.

Of note for this clonotype: The junction does not match germline at one end; this may be a read error. V gene TRBV7-2 combines with J gene TRBJ2-5; 9 nucleotides agree with TRBD2. This CDR3 is built from 14 residues. Germline V gives CDR1 SGHTA, CDR2 FQGNSA. The CDR3 DNA sequence: TGTGCCAGCAGCGCCCGGGCGGGGGGGATCTGGGAGTTCTTC. It codes for CASSARAGGIWEFF.

The rearrangement joins TRBV28 to TRBJ1-6; 10 bases are shared with TRBD1. V was clipped by 5 bases and J by 8 bases; unmatched bases: 6. The CDR3 has 15 residues. CDR1 and CDR2 (germline): MDHEN, SYDVKM. The CDR3 is CASSATGGWDSPLHF. CDR3 DNA: TGTGCCAGCAGTGCGACAGGGGGCTGGGATTCACCCCTCCACTTT. The entire variable domain, with the rest obtained from reference TRBV28 and TRBJ1-6, is as follows: DVKVTQSSRYLVKRTGEKVFLECVQDMDHENMFWYRQDPGLGLRLIYFSYDVKMKEKGDIPEGYSVSREKKERFSLILESASTNQTSMYLCASSATGGWDSPLHFGNGTRLTVT.

This clonotype was observed a few times. An end of the junction does not agree with germline; a read error may underlie this. This sequence joins TRBV4-3 and TRBJ1-4; D remains unclear. The germline V gene encodes CDR1 LGHNA and CDR2 YSLEER. CDR3 size: 16 residues. The CDR3 sequence is CASSQESGFTNEKLFF. DNA for the CDR3: TGCGCCAGCAGCCAAGAATCCGGCTTTACTAACGAAAAACTGTTTTTT.

J is TRBJ2-5 and V is TRBV7-2; the D gene is possibly TRBD2 (5 bases). Germline values: CDR1 SGHTA, CDR2 FQGNSA. The CDR3 is 14 amino acids. V was trimmed by 3 bases and J by 5 bases, leaving 13 bases between them. This CDR3 is CASSFHPSSETQYF. As DNA, the CDR3 is TGTGCCAGCAGCTTCCACCCTAGCTCCGAGACCCAGTACTTC.

In its sample, this clonotype was seen a few times. The chain employs TRBV20-1 and TRBJ1-3, with 8 bases lining up with TRBD1. Germline CDR1 DFQATT, CDR2 SNEGSKA (reference sequence). This CDR3 is 17 amino acids long. The CDR3 here is CSAPRPGTGGSGNTIYF. The DNA of the CDR3 is TGCAGCGCTCCTCGTCCCGGGACAGGAGGCTCTGGAAACACCATATATTTT.

In this sample, this clonotype turned up a few times. The CDR3 DNA follows: TGTGCCATCAGAATGGGGGCGTTGGAGACCCAGTACTTC. This translates into CAIRMGALETQYF. V and J are TRBV10-3 and TRBJ2-5; possibly TRBD1 for D (6 bases). The V end was cut by 6 bases, the J end by 5 bases, with 13 bases between. Germline V gene lookup returns CDR1 ENHRY and CDR2 SYGVKD. This CDR3 is built from 13 residues.

The chain employs TRBV14 and TRBJ1-6; D gene ambiguous. CDR1 and CDR2 from the germline V gene are SGHDN and FVKESK. The CDR3 consists of 15 residues. The V end lost 4 bases, the J end lost 0 bases, and 7 bases lay between the germline ends. CDR3 region: CASSLESSYNSPLHF. The CDR3 region has the DNA TGTGCCAGCAGCCTGGAAAGCTCCTATAATTCACCCCTCCACTTT.

The chain uses TRBV29-1 and TRBJ2-5; 8 nucleotides match TRBD1. V lost 7 bases to trimming and J lost 3 bases; unmatched junction nucleotides: 4. The germline gives CDR1 SQVTM, CDR2 ANQGSEA. There are 12 residues in the CDR3. The CDR3 coding sequence is TGCAGCGCCGCGACAGGGGAAGAGACCCAGTACTTC. This gives the protein CSAATGEETQYF.

This clonotype was counted many times. This chain's CDR3 is CASSRREAANEQFF. CDR3 in DNA: TGTGCCAGCAGCCGCCGTGAGGCTGCCAATGAGCAGTTCTTC. The rearrangement joins TRBV7-2 to TRBJ2-1; D is uncertain. V was cut by 5 bases and J by 6 bases, with 14 bases left in between. CDR3 length equals 14 residues. CDR1 is SGHTA, CDR2 FQGNSA, per germline.

This clonotype has more than one count but fewer than ten. The J gene is TRBJ2-3, the V gene TRBV29-1; tentatively, D is TRBD1 (6 bases). CDR1 and CDR2 (germline): SQVTM, ANQGSEA. The CDR3 is made up of 12 amino acids. V lost 7 bases and J lost 4, with 12 bases in between. The CDR3 sequence: CSATGGADTQYF. As DNA, the CDR3 is TGCAGCGCCACTGGGGGCGCAGATACGCAGTATTTT.

Worth noting for this clonotype: Given a much more abundant clone one base away, this may be a read error. V is TRBV6-2 or TRBV6-3 and J is TRBJ2-5, with 10 bases fitting TRBD2. Germline CDR1 and CDR2: MNHEY and SVGEGT. CDR3 size: 16 residues. CDR3 protein: CACRSTSGGALKTQYF. The DNA of the CDR3 is TGTGCCTGCAGATCGACGAGCGGGGGGGCATTGAAGACCCAGTACTTC.

This clonotype has a handful of counts. The CDR3 sequence is CASSPLGPRGGGRYGYTF. Written as DNA, the CDR3 is TGTGCCAGCAGCCCCTTAGGACCCCGGGGAGGTGGTCGCTATGGCTACACCTTC. The rearrangement uses TRBV6-1 and TRBJ1-2; D gene unclear. The CDR3 is 18 amino acids. Germline CDR1 MNHNS, CDR2 SASEGT. V shed 6 bases and J shed 4 bases, with 27 bases lying between them.

This clonotype was recorded a few times. The chain joins TRBV18 to TRBJ2-1; no clear D. The CDR3 sequence is 15 residues long. Trimming removed 3 bases from V and 0 bases from J, with 9 bases in between. Germline values: CDR1 KGHSH, CDR2 LQKENI. CDR3 amino acids: CASSPPFSSYNEQFF. CDR3 DNA sequence: TGTGCCAGCTCACCTCCCTTTAGCTCCTACAATGAGCAGTTCTTC.

This clonotype has only a few counts. This sequence joins TRBV4-3 and TRBJ1-2; weak D call: TRBD1 (6 bases). The V gene lost 2 bases and the J gene lost 7 bases, with 20 bases spanning the gap. Germline CDR1 reads LGHNA; CDR2 reads YSLEER. The CDR3 spans 16 residues. CDR3 bases: TGCGCCAGCAGCCAACTCCTTGGCAGGGAAGGGGGTGGCTACACCTTC. It codes for CASSQLLGREGGGYTF.

In the case of this clonotype: This may be a read error, as it is one base from a much larger clone. The chain employs TRBV10-3 and TRBJ1-4, with 7 positions matching TRBD1. The CDR3 has 15 residues. The germline gives CDR1 ENHRY, CDR2 SYGVKD. The CDR3 DNA reads TGTGCCATCAGTGAGTCGGGACAGCTGAATGAAAAACCGTTTTTT. This translates into CAISESGQLNEKPFF.

V is TRBV7-9 and J is TRBJ1-2, with a weak D call TRBD1 (5 bases). The CDR3 is 12 residues long. Per the germline V gene, CDR1 is SEHNR and CDR2 is FQNEAQ (reference sequence). Trimming cost V 1 base and J 13 bases, with 13 bases left between them. CDR3 sequence: CASSLEAGGATF. The CDR3 DNA reads as TGTGCCAGCAGCTTAGAAGCAGGAGGGGCCACCTTC.

This clonotype was recorded a few times. The genes are TRBV3-1 and TRBJ1-3; D not resolved. Germline CDR1 and CDR2: LGHDT and YNNKEL (reference sequence). The CDR3 is 16 residues long. V gave up 4 bases and J gave up 0 bases, with 13 bases separating them. CDR3 coding DNA: TGTGCCAGCAGCCCCTCAGGACCGTCCTCTGGAAACACCATATATTTT. Its protein is CASSPSGPSSGNTIYF.

Only a few counts were recorded for this clonotype. This chain joins TRBV30 and TRBJ1-1; the D is unclear. This CDR3 is 14 amino acids long. Germline V CDR1 and CDR2: GTSNPN, SVGIG (reference sequence). V gave up 3 bases and J gave up 2 bases, with 13 bases separating them. In DNA, the CDR3 is TGTGCCTGGAGACAACCGGGAGGAAACACTGAAGCTTTCTTT. Protein product: CAWRQPGGNTEAFF.

Worth noting for this clonotype: The junction differs from germline at one of its ends, possibly a read error. The chain uses TRBV5-6 and TRBJ2-7; the D is unclear. CDR3 size: 12 residues. Germline values: CDR1 SGHDT, CDR2 YYEEEE. The CDR3 reads CASSLMGVFEFF. The CDR3 DNA is TGTGCCAGCAGCTTGATGGGTGTGTTTGAGTTCTTC.

This clonotype was seen only a few times. The rearrangement links TRBV14 to TRBJ1-1; D perhaps matches TRBD1 (5 bases). Germline lookup yields CDR1 SGHDN and CDR2 FVKESK. This CDR3 region has 11 residues. The ends were cut back, 1 base at V and 14 bases at J, with 11 bases in the middle. The CDR3 is CASSQAGLLFF. CDR3 sequence (DNA): TGTGCCAGCAGCCAAGCGGGGCTTCTATTCTTT.

This clonotype was counted only a few times. This sequence joins TRBV20-1 and TRBJ1-4; D gene uncertain. The V gene lost 4 bases and the J gene lost 4 bases, with 10 bases spanning the gap. The CDR3 contains 13 residues. Germline CDR1 is DFQATT and CDR2 is SNEGSKA (reference sequence). The CDR3 loop is CSAIDGLNEKLFF. CDR3 coding DNA: TGCAGTGCTATAGACGGACTTAATGAAAAACTGTTTTTT.

This chain connects TRBV7-3 to TRBJ2-5; 8 bases map to TRBD2. The CDR3 spans 16 residues. The ends lost 2 bases at V and 1 base at J; junction bases unmatched: 6. Per the germline V gene, CDR1 is SGHTA and CDR2 is FQGTGA. The CDR3 spells CASSLQGGGRQETQYF. CDR3 DNA sequence: TGTGCCAGCAGCTTACAAGGCGGGGGGCGCCAAGAGACCCAGTACTTC.

The chain carries TRBV7-2 and TRBJ1-6, with TRBD1 identical over 7 bases. Germline values: CDR1 SGHTA, CDR2 FQGNSA. This CDR3 region has 15 residues. The J segment lost 10 bases and the V segment lost 5 bases, leaving 11 bases of the junction unmatched. The CDR3 loop is CASSTTGAYDSPLHF. CDR3 nucleotides: TGTGCCAGCAGCACCACAGGGGCCTACGACTCACCCCTCCACTTT.

This clonotype came up a few times. This chain uses TRBV4-2 with TRBJ1-4, with a possible D match to TRBD1 (5 bases). Germline V lookup: CDR1 LGHNA, CDR2 YNFKEQ. The CDR3 is 14 residues long. V lost 1 base and J lost 8, with 11 bases in between. The chain's CDR3 is CASSQGQGSEKLFF. The CDR3 DNA follows: TGTGCCAGCAGCCAAGGGCAGGGTAGCGAAAAACTGTTTTTT.

This clonotype was counted many times. The V and J genes are TRBV7-9 and TRBJ1-5; 8 bases map to TRBD1. This CDR3 comprises 15 residues. Germline values: CDR1 SEHNR, CDR2 FQNEAQ (reference sequence). The trim removed 4 bases at V and 4 bases at J, leaving 6 bases unmatched. In nucleotides, the CDR3 is TGTGCCAGCAGCTCAGACTGGACAGGGAATCAGCCCCAGCATTTT. It encodes CASSSDWTGNQPQHF.

The table lists this clonotype with a few counts. The genes are TRBV5-1 and TRBJ1-2; tentative D call: TRBD1 (5 bases). The CDR3 has 15 amino acids. V was clipped by 2 bases and J by 8 bases, with 19 bases between them. Germline loops: CDR1 SGHRS, CDR2 YFSETQ. The CDR3: CASSFSGQQGVGYTF. For the CDR3, the DNA is TGCGCCAGCAGCTTCTCCGGACAACAAGGAGTGGGCTACACCTTC.

This clonotype was seen more than once but under ten times. The chain uses TRBV6-6 and TRBJ1-3; TRBD1 matches at 7 bases. Germline V gene data show CDR1 as MNHNY and CDR2 as SVGAGI (reference sequence). The CDR3 runs to 15 residues. The trim removed 2 bases at V and 4 bases at J, leaving 5 bases unmatched. The CDR3 loop reads CASSYGGTAGNTIYF. The CDR3 DNA reads TGTGCCAGCAGTTACGGGGGGACAGCCGGAAACACCATATATTTT.

V and J are TRBV4-3 and TRBJ2-2; no definite D call. Germline CDR1 is LGHNA and CDR2 is YSLEER. V was trimmed by 1 base and J by 1 base, leaving 7 bases between them. This CDR3 has 15 residues. The CDR3 loop is CASSQVSVNTGELFF. For the CDR3, the DNA is TGCGCCAGCAGCCAAGTGTCGGTGAACACCGGGGAGCTGTTTTTT.

This clonotype came up once. This rearrangement joins TRBV27 to TRBJ1-2; TRBD1 is a possible D gene (5 bases). CDR1 and CDR2 (germline): MNHEY, SMNVEV (reference sequence). The CDR3 covers 14 residues. Trimming took off 3 bases at V and 7 bases at J, with 15 bases between the two ends. CDR3 nucleotides: TGTGCCAGCAGTTTGGAAGGGGCCTTTAGTGGCTACACCTTC. Its protein product is CASSLEGAFSGYTF.

CDR3 loop: CSARLVDTQYF. Here the CDR3 DNA reads TGCAGTGCTAGACTAGTGGATACGCAGTATTTT. The chain employs TRBV20-1 and TRBJ2-3; D is uncertain. CDR3 length: 11 residues. V lost 2 bases, J lost 6 bases, and 6 bases lay in between. Germline CDR1 DFQATT, CDR2 SNEGSKA (reference sequence).

This clonotype came up a few times. The J gene is TRBJ2-1, the V gene TRBV7-2, with 10 bases lining up with TRBD2. V trimming: 5 bases; J trimming: 7 bases; junction bases outside the gene matches: 11. Germline CDR1 and CDR2: SGHTA and FQGNSA. The CDR3 covers 16 residues. This CDR3 reads CASSPTIAGGLNEQFF. The DNA of the CDR3 is TGTGCCAGCAGCCCCACCATAGCGGGGGGCTTGAATGAGCAGTTCTTC.